The 3 T cell receptor beta chains below were found in one sample sequenced in a study of blood T cell repertoires in COVID-19 (dated by TCRdb to the early 2020s). Receptor amplification or capture employed the immunoSEQ multiplex PCR assay. TCRdb obtained this table from immuneACCESS and retained in-frame rearrangements with V and J assigned. These tables miss some clones; where compared with another copy, unresolved V genes account for less than half of the shortfall, and the remainder is unexplained. The sample includes about 78,000 clones, with approximately 88% observed a single time. The top ten constitute 4% to 6% of the sample. Sequences were obtained from peripheral blood. The receptors were gathered from a woman over 75 with active or convalescent COVID-19.

The rearrangement links TRBV6-5 to TRBJ2-7, with 7 bases that match TRBD1. The junction had 8 bases not matched to a gene; V was cut back by 6 bases and J by 6 bases. The germline V gene encodes CDR1 MNHEY and CDR2 SVGAGI. The length of the CDR3 is 13 residues. CDR3 region: CASSTTGVGEQYF. The CDR3, as DNA: TGTGCCAGCAGCACCACAGGGGTTGGCGAGCAGTACTTC.

The chain's CDR3 is CASSYRQGGPWNGYTF. The CDR3 coding sequence is TGTGCCAGCAGCTACAGACAGGGTGGCCCTTGGAATGGCTACACCTTC. The rearrangement links TRBV3-1 (or the pseudogene TRBV3-2) to TRBJ1-2; 7 bases are shared with TRBD1. This CDR3 spans 16 amino acids. Looked up from germline, CDR1 is LGHDT and CDR2 is YNNKEL (reference sequence). The V segment lost 5 bases and the J segment 6 bases; nucleotides outside the gene matches: 15.

The V gene is TRBV5-6, the J gene TRBJ2-7; D remains unclear. Germline assignment: CDR1 SGHDT and CDR2 YYEEEE. V was cut by 1 base and J by 3 bases, with 8 bases left in between. The CDR3 is 13 amino acids. DNA of the CDR3: TGTGCCAGCAGCTTGAGACACCACTACGAGCAGTACTTC. This encodes CASSLRHHYEQYF.